A single sample is the source of the 20 T cell receptor beta chains below, sequenced in a study of vaccination and CD4 T cells after COVID-19. No antigen has been assigned to these receptors. The Oncomine TCR Beta short-read assay was applied to DNA of cultured CD4+ T cells. In TCRdb, the PCR reads were re-called with MiXCR into one record per CDR3 protein. Here the sample spans 9,900 or so distinct CDR3 sequences, around 73% being singletons. Treatment of the sample: approximately 9-day PBMC culture with coronavirus spike peptide pools or control peptides (ViraFEST assay). The sample consisted of CD4+ T cells from blood, cultured in vitro. These receptors were collected from a human donor who had recovered from COVID-19.

The J gene is TRBJ1-2, the V gene TRBV6-5, with a weak D call TRBD1 (6 bases). CDR1 and CDR2 (germline): MNHEY, SVGAGI. The CDR3 runs 14 residues. V lost 2 bases and J 7 bases, leaving 14 bases between the germline ends. CDR3 loop: CASSYRGGVGGYTF. The CDR3, as DNA: TGTGCCAGCAGTTACCGAGGGGGAGTAGGTGGCTACACCTTC.

This clonotype has only one observation. The chain joins TRBV25-1 to TRBJ1-1; D gene uncertain. The CDR3 runs 14 residues. V shed 3 bases and J shed 2 bases, with 10 bases lying between them. Germline CDR1 is MGHDK and CDR2 is SYGVNS. CDR3 bases: TGTGCCAGCAGTGACCAGCAGTTTAACACTGAAGCTTTCTTT. Translating gives CASSDQQFNTEAFF.

The V call is TRBV28, the J call TRBJ2-7; tentatively, D is TRBD2 (6 bases). CDR1 and CDR2 (germline): MDHEN, SYDVKM. The CDR3 covers 17 residues. V was trimmed by 5 bases and J by 2 bases, leaving 22 bases between them. The CDR3 loop reads CASSGSNPGLTTYEQYF. CDR3 coding DNA: TGTGCCAGCAGTGGATCAAATCCGGGACTTACCACCTACGAGCAGTACTTC. The full variable domain, in which reference TRBV28 and TRBJ2-7 provide the parts outside the CDR3, is DVKVTQSSRYLVKRTGEKVFLECVQDMDHENMFWYRQDPGLGLRLIYFSYDVKMKEKGDIPEGYSVSREKKERFSLILESASTNQTSMYLCASSGSNPGLTTYEQYFGPGTRLTVT.

The rearrangement joins TRBV24-1 to TRBJ2-1, with 8 positions matching TRBD2. Germline-derived CDR1 and CDR2 are KGHDR and SFDVKD. Trimming cost V 8 bases and J 4 bases; bases outside gene matches: 12. This CDR3 has 16 amino acids. CDR3 nucleotide sequence: TGTGCCACCAACTCTGGGCTAGCGGGTACGTACAATGAGCAGTTCTTC. Translated: CATNSGLAGTYNEQFF.

The chain combines TRBV7-2 with TRBJ2-5; no definite D call. CDR3 length equals 14 residues. V was shortened by 5 bases and J by 5 bases, with 15 bases between the two germline ends. Germline V gene sequence: CDR1 SGHTA, CDR2 FQGNSA. The CDR3 protein is CASSPNSGRETQYF. The CDR3 nucleotides are TGTGCCAGCAGCCCGAACTCGGGTCGGGAGACCCAGTACTTC.

V usage is TRBV7-8 and J usage is TRBJ1-2, with D possibly matching TRBD1 (5 bases). The CDR3 contains 16 residues. Trimming cost V 1 base and J 7 bases, with 19 bases left between them. Germline loops: CDR1 SGHVS, CDR2 FQNEAQ. DNA of the CDR3: TGTGCCAGCAGCTTAGTTTTGGGGCAGGATGGTAGTGGCTACACCTTC. Encoded protein: CASSLVLGQDGSGYTF.

The genes are TRBV20-1 and TRBJ2-3, with D hard to call. The CDR3 is made up of 13 amino acids. Per the germline V gene, CDR1 is DFQATT and CDR2 is SNEGSKA (reference sequence). V was trimmed by 4 bases and J by 6 bases, leaving 14 bases between them. CDR3 DNA sequence: TGCAGTGCTACGCCCGCCCGGACGGATACGCAGTATTTT. The encoded protein is CSATPARTDTQYF.

In DNA form, the CDR3 reads TGTGCCAGCAGCCCCACCGGCAGGGGAAGCTACACCTTC. It translates to CASSPTGRGSYTF. The chain recombines TRBV28 with TRBJ1-2, with D possibly TRBD1 on 6 matching bases. Germline V gene lookup returns CDR1 MDHEN and CDR2 SYDVKM. This CDR3 comprises 13 residues. Trimming took 6 bases from V and 9 from J, leaving 17 bases between them.

CDR3 loop: CASSLGSGGRGDEQYF. The CDR3 DNA is TGTGCCAGCAGCTTAGGTTCGGGAGGGCGGGGGGACGAGCAGTACTTC. The V gene is TRBV7-2, the J gene TRBJ2-7, with 8 bases aligning to TRBD2. After removal of 1 base from V and 5 bases from J, the junction contained 10 bases not matched to a gene. Per germline, CDR1 SGHTA and CDR2 FQGNSA. This CDR3 has 16 amino acids.

The chain links TRBV28 to TRBJ2-5; no clear D. Deletions cut 5 bases from V and 5 bases from J, with 18 bases between. CDR3 length: 15 amino acids. Germline V gene lookup returns CDR1 MDHEN and CDR2 SYDVKM. CDR3 DNA sequence: TGTGCCAGCAGTGCACGAACTGGTCCCGAGGAGACCCAGTACTTC. Protein sequence: CASSARTGPEETQYF.

This chain links TRBV11-1 with TRBJ1-1, with D unclear. The length of the CDR3 is 15 residues. Trimming removed 3 bases from V and 10 bases from J, with 21 bases in between. CDR1 is SGHAT and CDR2 is FQDESV in the germline V gene (reference sequence). This CDR3 is CASSFRAGGSSRAFF. The CDR3 coding sequence is TGTGCCAGCAGCTTTAGAGCGGGCGGGAGCTCGAGAGCTTTCTTT. Filled out from reference TRBV11-1 and TRBJ1-1, the complete variable domain reads EAEVAQSPRYKITEKSQAVAFWCDPISGHATLYWYRQILGQGPELLVQFQDESVVDDSQLPKDRFSAERLKGVDSTLKIQPAELGDSAMYLCASSFRAGGSSRAFFGQGTRLTVV.

This chain joins TRBV11-2 and TRBJ2-5, with D hard to call. There are 13 residues in the CDR3. Germline-derived CDR1 and CDR2 are SGHAT and FQNNGV. V gave up 7 bases and J gave up 5 bases, with 14 bases separating them. The CDR3 region is CASTASPQETQYF. CDR3 nucleotides: TGTGCCAGCACCGCGTCGCCGCAGGAGACCCAGTACTTC.

In this sample, this clonotype turned up a few times. The chain has TRBV20-1 and TRBJ1-1; D unclear. Trimming stripped 4 bases from V and 1 base from J, with 10 bases between. The CDR3 loop spans 13 amino acids. Per germline, CDR1 DFQATT and CDR2 SNEGSKA (reference sequence). CDR3 nucleotides: TGCAGTGCTACCTCCTTGAGGAACACTGAAGCTTTCTTT. Its protein product is CSATSLRNTEAFF.

In nucleotides, the CDR3 is TGTGCCAGCAGTTTAGGGCCCGGGGAGCTGTTTTTT. This encodes CASSLGPGELFF. The J gene is TRBJ2-2, the V gene TRBV27, with D unresolved. Germline CDR1 MNHEY, CDR2 SMNVEV (reference sequence). This CDR3 contains 12 residues. V was clipped by 2 bases and J by 6 bases, with 4 bases between them.

The chain has TRBV7-2 and TRBJ1-5; D perhaps matches TRBD1 (6 bases). The CDR3 length is 18 residues. Germline CDR1 reads SGHTA; CDR2 reads FQGNSA. V dropped 5 bases and J dropped 0 bases, with 20 bases sitting between them. The CDR3 sequence is CASSRSPTGTFSNQPQHF. DNA of the CDR3: TGTGCCAGCAGCCGATCTCCGACCGGGACATTTAGCAATCAGCCCCAGCATTTT.

The CDR3 nucleotides are TGTGCCAGTAGTATCGGGGGGCGGACTAGGAAACCCCTCCACTTT. As protein: CASSIGGRTRKPLHF. V and J are TRBV19 and TRBJ1-6; tentative D call: TRBD1 (6 bases). This CDR3 comprises 15 residues. Trimming pared 3 bases from V and 12 bases from J, leaving 18 bases between. Germline V gives CDR1 LNHDA, CDR2 SQIVND (reference sequence).

The rearrangement links TRBV4-3 to TRBJ1-6; no reliable D call. The CDR3 is 13 amino acids. The germline gives CDR1 LGHNA, CDR2 YSLEER. Trimming pared 3 bases from V and 7 bases from J, leaving 7 bases between. The CDR3 loop reads CASSQDDNSPLHF. The CDR3 bases are TGCGCCAGCAGCCAGGACGACAATTCACCCCTCCACTTT.

The chain recombines TRBV4-3 with TRBJ1-5; no firm D call. Trimming pared 0 bases from V and 6 bases from J, leaving 15 bases between. Per the germline V gene, CDR1 is LGHNA and CDR2 is YSLEER. The CDR3 has 16 amino acids. The CDR3 DNA sequence: TGCGCCAGCAGCCAAGATTACCCCTCCTACGGTCAGCCCCAGCATTTT. Residues: CASSQDYPSYGQPQHF.

The chain employs TRBV6-2 or TRBV6-3 and TRBJ1-5, with 8 positions matching TRBD1. V gave up 2 bases and J gave up 2 bases; unmatched junction bases: 2. The CDR3 is 15 residues long. CDR1 MNHEY and CDR2 SVGEGT come from the germline V gene. The chain's CDR3 is CASSYIQGGNQPQHF. CDR3 in DNA: TGTGCCAGCAGTTACATACAGGGGGGCAATCAGCCCCAGCATTTT.

This clonotype ranks as medium-sized. This chain joins TRBV20-1 and TRBJ1-2, with 9 bases matching TRBD1. V lost 6 bases, J lost 7 bases, and 9 bases stayed unmatched. This CDR3 has 13 amino acids. Germline assignment: CDR1 DFQATT and CDR2 SNEGSKA (reference sequence). Written as DNA, the CDR3 is TGCAGTGCAAGGGACAGGGAAGGGTTTGGCTACACCTTC. Residues: CSARDREGFGYTF.